Given below is one T cell receptor (beta chain) in context. The antigen is undetermined. Time point described: newly diagnosed, previously untreated cHL patient sample. Out of thawed PBMCs, magnetic negative selection purified CD4+ T cells. Untreated, newly diagnosed classical Hodgkin lymphoma PBMCs served for comparison. This sample stems from a study of PD-1 blockade in classical Hodgkin lymphoma. Assay: immunoSEQ multiplex PCR; the TCRdb copy retains only in-frame clones and omits some. Of tens of thousands of clones in the sample, roughly 90% were seen once. Study results and limitations: Reported findings placed baseline TCR diversity lower in newly diagnosed patients (compared with healthy donors). Repertoire differences have undefined causes, possibly disease activity or prior therapy.

This CDR3 has 13 amino acids. V was shortened by 4 bases and J by 5 bases, with 11 bases between the two germline ends. Germline V gene data show CDR1 as MNHEY and CDR2 as SMNVEV (reference sequence). The sequenced sample consisted of CD4+ T cells from blood. The source is a human donor with classical Hodgkin lymphoma. This chain uses TRBV27 with TRBJ1-1; no firm D call. This CDR3 reads CASSSQRETEAFF. In DNA form, the CDR3 reads TGTGCCAGCAGTTCGCAACGGGAGACTGAAGCTTTCTTT.